This T cell receptor (beta chain) stems from a study of immune characterization of retroperitoneal liposarcoma (dated by TCRdb to between 2018 and 2021). The library was made by PCR. The instrument was a NextSeq 500. The public reads were quality trimmed at Q25 with fastp and then assembled into clones with MiXCR by TCRdb, keeping productive beta chains. Identical CDR3 protein sequences are pooled into one entry, listed with their most common genes and DNA. The sample table holds under 13,000 distinct CDR3 sequences, of which 27% were seen once. The ten largest clones represent around 8.3% of the sample. The CDR3 runs 17 amino acids, cysteine and phenylalanine included. The retained sequence is limited to the CDR3, 51 bases, with the frame set at the first base. V ends up 8 bases short and J 1 base short, with an unmatched junction base count of 11. Sequences MNHNS (CDR1) and SASEGT (CDR2) are obtained from the germline V gene.

This clonotype was counted a few times. Its antigen is still unknown. No much larger clonotype is one base removed from it; base qualities were not supplied. The origin of this receptor is a male donor with retroperitoneal liposarcoma. The chain is made from TRBV6-1 and TRBJ2-6, and TRBD1 matches 7 of the central bases. What was sequenced was tumor tissue. The CDR3 has the sequence CASGADRAKSGANVLTF. The nucleotide sequence reads TGTGCCAGCGGAGCCGACAGGGCGAAATCTGGGGCCAACGTCCTGACTTTC.